What follows is one T cell receptor beta chain and its context. The antigen is undetermined. The data belong to a study of T cell responses to AZD1222 COVID-19 vaccine. The CDR3 sequence is 17 residues long. Germline V lookup: CDR1 SGHRS, CDR2 YFSETQ. V was pared by 0 bases and J by 3 bases, with 2 bases of the junction left unmatched. Both about-4-week and about-12-week second-dose recipients were combined. Study-wide results and caveats: Donor demographics were predominantly white British with a female majority; clonal diversity may be underestimated.

Assay: immunoSEQ multiplex PCR; the TCRdb copy retains only in-frame clones and omits some. The data contain some 110,000 clones, approximately 85% of them singletons. Sequencing was performed on peripheral blood, taken 28 days after the second AZD1222 dose. The clonotype comes from an adult who received the AZD1222 COVID-19 vaccine. The rearrangement uses TRBV5-1 and TRBJ2-5; 16 bases map to TRBD2. The CDR3 region is CASSLAGTSGGEETQYF. For the CDR3, the DNA is TGCGCCAGCAGCTTGGCCGGGACTAGCGGGGGGGAAGAGACCCAGTACTTC.